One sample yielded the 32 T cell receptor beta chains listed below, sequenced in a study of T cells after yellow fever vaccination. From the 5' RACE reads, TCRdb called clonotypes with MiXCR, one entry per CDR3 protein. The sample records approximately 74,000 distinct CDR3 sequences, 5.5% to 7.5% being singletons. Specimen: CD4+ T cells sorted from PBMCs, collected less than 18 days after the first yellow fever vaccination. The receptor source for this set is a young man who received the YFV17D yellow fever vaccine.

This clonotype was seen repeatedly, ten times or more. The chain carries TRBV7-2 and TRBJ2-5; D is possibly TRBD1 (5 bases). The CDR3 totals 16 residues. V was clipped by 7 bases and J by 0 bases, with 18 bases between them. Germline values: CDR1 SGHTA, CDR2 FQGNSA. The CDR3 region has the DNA TGTGCCAGCACCATCCGGGCCGCAGGGTACCAAGAGACCCAGTACTTC. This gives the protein CASTIRAAGYQETQYF.

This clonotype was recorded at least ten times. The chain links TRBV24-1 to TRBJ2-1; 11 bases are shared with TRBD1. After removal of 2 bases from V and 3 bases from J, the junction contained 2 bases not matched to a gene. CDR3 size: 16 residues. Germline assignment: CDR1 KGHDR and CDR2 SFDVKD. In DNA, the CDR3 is TGTGCCACCAGTGATTCGGACAGGGGGCTCTACAATGAGCAGTTCTTC. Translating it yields CATSDSDRGLYNEQFF.

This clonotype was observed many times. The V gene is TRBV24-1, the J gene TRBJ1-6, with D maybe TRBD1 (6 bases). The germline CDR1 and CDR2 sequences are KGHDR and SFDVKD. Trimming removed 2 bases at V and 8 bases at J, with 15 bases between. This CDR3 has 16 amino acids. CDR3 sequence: CATSDSSTGLDSPLHF. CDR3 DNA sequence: TGTGCCACCAGTGATTCGTCGACAGGATTAGATTCACCCCTCCACTTT.

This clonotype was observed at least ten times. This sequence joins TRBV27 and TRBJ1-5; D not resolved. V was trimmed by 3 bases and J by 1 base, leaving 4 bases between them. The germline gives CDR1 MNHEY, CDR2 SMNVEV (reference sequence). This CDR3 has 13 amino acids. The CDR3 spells CASSFKSNQPQHF. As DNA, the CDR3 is TGTGCCAGCAGTTTCAAGAGCAATCAGCCCCAGCATTTT.

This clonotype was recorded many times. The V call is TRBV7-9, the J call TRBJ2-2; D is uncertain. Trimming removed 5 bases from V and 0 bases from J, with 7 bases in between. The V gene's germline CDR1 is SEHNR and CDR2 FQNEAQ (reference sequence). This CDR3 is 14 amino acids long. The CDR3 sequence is CASSPRTNTGELFF. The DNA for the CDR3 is TGTGCCAGCAGCCCCCGCACGAACACCGGGGAGCTGTTTTTT.

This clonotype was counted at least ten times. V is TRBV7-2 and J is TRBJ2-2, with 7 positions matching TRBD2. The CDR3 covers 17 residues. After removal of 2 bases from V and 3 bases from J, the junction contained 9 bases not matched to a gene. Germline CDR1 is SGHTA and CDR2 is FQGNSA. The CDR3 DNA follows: TGTGCCAGCAGCTTAACCCTCGGGGGGAAGCACACCGGGGAGCTGTTTTTT. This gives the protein CASSLTLGGKHTGELFF. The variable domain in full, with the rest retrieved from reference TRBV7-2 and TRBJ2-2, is GAGVSQSPSNKVTEKGKDVELRCDPISGHTALYWYRQSLGQGLEFLIYFQGNSAPDKSGLPSDRFSAERTGGSVSTLTIQRTQQEDSAVYLCASSLTLGGKHTGELFFGEGSRLTVL.

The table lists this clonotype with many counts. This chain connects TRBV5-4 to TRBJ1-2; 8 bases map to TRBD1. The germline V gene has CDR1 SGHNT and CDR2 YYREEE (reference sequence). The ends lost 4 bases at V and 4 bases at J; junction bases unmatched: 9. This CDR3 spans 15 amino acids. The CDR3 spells CASSPGQGTSYGYTF. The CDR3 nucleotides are TGTGCCAGCAGCCCTGGACAGGGAACAAGCTATGGCTACACCTTC. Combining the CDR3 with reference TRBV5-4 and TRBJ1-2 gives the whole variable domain ETGVTQSPTHLIKTRGQQVTLRCSSQSGHNTVSWYQQALGQGPQFIFQYYREEENGRGNFPPRFSGLQFPNYSSELNVNALELDDSALYLCASSPGQGTSYGYTFGSGTRLTVV.

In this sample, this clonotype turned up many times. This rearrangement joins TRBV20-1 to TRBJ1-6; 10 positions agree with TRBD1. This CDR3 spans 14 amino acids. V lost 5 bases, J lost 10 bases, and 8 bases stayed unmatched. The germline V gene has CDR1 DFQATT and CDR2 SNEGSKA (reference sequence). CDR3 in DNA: TGCAGTGCTCGTTCGGGGACAGGGGTCTCACCCCTCCACTTT. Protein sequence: CSARSGTGVSPLHF.

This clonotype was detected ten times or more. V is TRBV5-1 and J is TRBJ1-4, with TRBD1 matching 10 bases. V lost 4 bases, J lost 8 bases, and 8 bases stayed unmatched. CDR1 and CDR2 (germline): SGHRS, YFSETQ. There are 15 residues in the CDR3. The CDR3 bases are TGCGCCAGCAGCCAGGGACAGGGGATAGGAGAAAAACTGTTTTTT. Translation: CASSQGQGIGEKLFF.

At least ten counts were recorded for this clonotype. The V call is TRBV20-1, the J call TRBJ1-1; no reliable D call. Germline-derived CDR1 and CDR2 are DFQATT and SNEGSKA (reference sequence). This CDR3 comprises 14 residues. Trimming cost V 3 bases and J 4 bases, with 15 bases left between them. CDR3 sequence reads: CSASGSRAGTEAFF. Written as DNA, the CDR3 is TGCAGTGCTAGTGGGTCAAGGGCGGGCACTGAAGCTTTCTTT.

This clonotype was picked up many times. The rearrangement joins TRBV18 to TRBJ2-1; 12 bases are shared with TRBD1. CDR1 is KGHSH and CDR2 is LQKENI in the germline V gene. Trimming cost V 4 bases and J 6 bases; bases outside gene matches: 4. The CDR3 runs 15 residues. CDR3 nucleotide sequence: TGTGCCAGCTCACACGGGACAGGGGGCCGCAATGAGCAGTTCTTC. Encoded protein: CASSHGTGGRNEQFF.

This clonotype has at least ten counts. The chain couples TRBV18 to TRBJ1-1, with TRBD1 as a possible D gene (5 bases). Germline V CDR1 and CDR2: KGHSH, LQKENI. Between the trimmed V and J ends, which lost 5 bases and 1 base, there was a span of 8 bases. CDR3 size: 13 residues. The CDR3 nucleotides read TGTGCCAGCTCATCAACAGGGAACACTGAAGCTTTCTTT. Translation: CASSSTGNTEAFF.

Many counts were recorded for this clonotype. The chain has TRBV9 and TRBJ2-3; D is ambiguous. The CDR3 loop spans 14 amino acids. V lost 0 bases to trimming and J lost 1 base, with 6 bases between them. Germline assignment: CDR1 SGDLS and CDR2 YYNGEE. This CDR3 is CASSVERGTDTQYF. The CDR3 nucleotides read TGTGCCAGCAGCGTAGAAAGGGGCACAGATACGCAGTATTTT.

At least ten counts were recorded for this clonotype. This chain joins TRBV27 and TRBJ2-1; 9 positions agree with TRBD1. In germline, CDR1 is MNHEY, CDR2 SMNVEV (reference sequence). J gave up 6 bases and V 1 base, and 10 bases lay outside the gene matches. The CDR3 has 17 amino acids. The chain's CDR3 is CASSLLPSRDRANEQFF. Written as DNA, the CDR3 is TGTGCCAGCAGTTTATTACCCTCCCGGGACAGGGCCAATGAGCAGTTCTTC.

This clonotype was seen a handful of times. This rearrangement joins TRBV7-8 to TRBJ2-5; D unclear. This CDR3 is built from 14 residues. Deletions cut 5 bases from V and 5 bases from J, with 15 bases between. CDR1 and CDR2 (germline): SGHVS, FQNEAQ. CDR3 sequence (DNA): TGTGCCAGCAGCCAGCCTTGGGCGCGGGAGACCCAGTACTTC. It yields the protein CASSQPWARETQYF.

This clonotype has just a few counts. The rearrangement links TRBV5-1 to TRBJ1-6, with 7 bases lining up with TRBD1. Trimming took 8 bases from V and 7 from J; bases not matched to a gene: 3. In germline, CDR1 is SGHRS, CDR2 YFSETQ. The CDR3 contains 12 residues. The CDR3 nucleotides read TGCGCCAGGACACAGGGGAATTCACCCCTCCACTTT. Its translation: CARTQGNSPLHF. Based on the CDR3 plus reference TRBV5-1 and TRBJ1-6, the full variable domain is KAGVTQTPRYLIKTRGQQVTLSCSPISGHRSVSWYQQTPGQGLQFLFEYFSETQRNKGNFPGRFSGRQFSNSRSEMNVSTLELGDSALYLCARTQGNSPLHFGNGTRLTVT.

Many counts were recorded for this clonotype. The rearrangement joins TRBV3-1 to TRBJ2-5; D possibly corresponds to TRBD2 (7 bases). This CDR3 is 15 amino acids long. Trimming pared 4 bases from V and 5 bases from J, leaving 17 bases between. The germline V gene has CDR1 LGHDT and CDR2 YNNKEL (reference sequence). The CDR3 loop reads CASSPPWGGPETQYF. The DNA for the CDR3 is TGTGCCAGCAGCCCCCCGTGGGGGGGCCCGGAGACCCAGTACTTC.

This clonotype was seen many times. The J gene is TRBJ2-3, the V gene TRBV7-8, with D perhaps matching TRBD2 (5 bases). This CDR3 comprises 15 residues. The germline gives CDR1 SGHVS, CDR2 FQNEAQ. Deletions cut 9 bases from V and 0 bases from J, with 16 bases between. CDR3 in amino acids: CASRTPGSSTDTQYF. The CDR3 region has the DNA TGTGCCAGTCGCACTCCGGGATCGAGCACAGATACGCAGTATTTT.

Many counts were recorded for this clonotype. The CDR3 bases are TGTGCCAGCAGCAAAGCCGGGGGGGCATCAATCCGTACCTACGAGCAGTACTTC. As protein: CASSKAGGASIRTYEQYF. The chain has TRBV21-1 and TRBJ2-7; the table assigns TRBD2, which was not confirmed against the DNA. TRBV21-1 is shown as a pseudogene. The CDR3 runs to 18 residues.

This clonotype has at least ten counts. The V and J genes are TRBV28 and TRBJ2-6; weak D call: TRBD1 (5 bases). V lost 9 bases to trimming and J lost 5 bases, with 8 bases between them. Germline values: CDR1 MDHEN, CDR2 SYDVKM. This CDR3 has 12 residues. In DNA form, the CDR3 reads TGTGCCAGTACGGACAGGGCCAACGTCCTGACTTTC. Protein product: CASTDRANVLTF.

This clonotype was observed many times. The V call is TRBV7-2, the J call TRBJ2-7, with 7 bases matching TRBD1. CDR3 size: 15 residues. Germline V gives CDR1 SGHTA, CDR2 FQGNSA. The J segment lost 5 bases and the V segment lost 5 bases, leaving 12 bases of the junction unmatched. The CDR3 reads CASSRVSTGTDEQYV. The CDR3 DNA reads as TGTGCCAGCAGCAGGGTCTCAACGGGGACAGACGAGCAGTACGTC.

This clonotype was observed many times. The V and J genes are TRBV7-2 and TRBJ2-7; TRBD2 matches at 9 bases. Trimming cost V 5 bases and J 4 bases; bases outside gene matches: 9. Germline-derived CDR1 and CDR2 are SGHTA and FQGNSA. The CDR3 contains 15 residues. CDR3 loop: CASSQAGGVTYEQYF. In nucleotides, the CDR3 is TGTGCCAGCAGCCAAGCGGGGGGCGTCACTTACGAGCAGTACTTC.

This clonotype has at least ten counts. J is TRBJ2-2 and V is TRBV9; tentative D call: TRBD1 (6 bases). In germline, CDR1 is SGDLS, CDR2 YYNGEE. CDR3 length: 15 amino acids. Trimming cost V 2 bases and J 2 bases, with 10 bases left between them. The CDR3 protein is CASSVSRGNTGELFF. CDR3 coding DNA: TGTGCCAGCAGCGTGAGCAGGGGAAACACCGGGGAGCTGTTTTTT.

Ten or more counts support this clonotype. The CDR3 here is CASSYSGGGLWDTQYF. As DNA, the CDR3 is TGTGCCAGCAGTTACTCGGGGGGGGGTCTTTGGGATACGCAGTATTTT. This rearrangement joins TRBV6-5 to TRBJ2-3; TRBD2 agrees at 7 bases. The CDR3 is 16 residues long. With V trimmed by 0 bases and J by 6 bases, 9 bases remained unmatched. Germline V gene sequence: CDR1 MNHEY, CDR2 SVGAGI.

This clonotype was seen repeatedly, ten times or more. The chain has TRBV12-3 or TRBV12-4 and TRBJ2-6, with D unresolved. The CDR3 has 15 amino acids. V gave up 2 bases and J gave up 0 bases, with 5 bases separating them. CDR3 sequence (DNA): TGTGCCAGCAGTTTAATAAGCTCTGGGGCCAACGTCCTGACTTTC. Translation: CASSLISSGANVLTF.

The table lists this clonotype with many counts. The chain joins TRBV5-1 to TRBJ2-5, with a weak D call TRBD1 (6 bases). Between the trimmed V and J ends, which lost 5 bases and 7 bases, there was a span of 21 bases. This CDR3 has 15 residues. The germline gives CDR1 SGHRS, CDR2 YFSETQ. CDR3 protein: CASRSPGTNGGTQYF. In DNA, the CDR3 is TGCGCCAGCAGATCCCCGGGGACAAACGGCGGGACCCAGTACTTC.

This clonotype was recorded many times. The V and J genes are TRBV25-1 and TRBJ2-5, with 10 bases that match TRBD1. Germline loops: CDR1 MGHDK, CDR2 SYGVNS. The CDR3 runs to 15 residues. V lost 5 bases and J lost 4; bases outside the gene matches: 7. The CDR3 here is CASSQPTGGGETQYF. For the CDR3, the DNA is TGTGCCAGCAGTCAGCCGACAGGGGGCGGAGAGACCCAGTACTTC.

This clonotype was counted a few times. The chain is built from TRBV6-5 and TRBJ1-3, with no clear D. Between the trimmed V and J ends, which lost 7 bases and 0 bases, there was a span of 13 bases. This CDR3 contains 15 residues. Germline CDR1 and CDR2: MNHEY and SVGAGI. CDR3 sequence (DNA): TGTGCCAGCATCTCCGGGCTAGGCTCTGGAAACACCATATATTTT. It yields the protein CASISGLGSGNTIYF.

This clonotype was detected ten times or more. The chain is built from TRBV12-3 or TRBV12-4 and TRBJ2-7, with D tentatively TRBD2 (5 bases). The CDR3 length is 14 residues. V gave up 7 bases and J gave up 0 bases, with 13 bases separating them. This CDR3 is CASTYSGGSYEQYF. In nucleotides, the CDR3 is TGTGCCAGCACCTATTCCGGAGGCTCCTACGAGCAGTACTTC.

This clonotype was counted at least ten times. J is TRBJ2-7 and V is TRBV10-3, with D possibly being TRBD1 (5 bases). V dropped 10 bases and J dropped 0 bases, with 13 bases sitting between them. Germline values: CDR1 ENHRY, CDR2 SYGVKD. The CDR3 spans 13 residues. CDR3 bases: TGTGCCACGAAGGGGCCGAGCTCCTACGAGCAGTACGTC. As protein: CATKGPSSYEQYV.

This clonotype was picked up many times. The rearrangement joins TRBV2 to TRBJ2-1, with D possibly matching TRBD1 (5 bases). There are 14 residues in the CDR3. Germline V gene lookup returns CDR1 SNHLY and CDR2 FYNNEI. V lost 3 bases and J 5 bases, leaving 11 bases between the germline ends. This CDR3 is CASSEQGADNEQFF. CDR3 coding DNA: TGTGCCAGCAGTGAGCAGGGTGCCGACAATGAGCAGTTCTTC.

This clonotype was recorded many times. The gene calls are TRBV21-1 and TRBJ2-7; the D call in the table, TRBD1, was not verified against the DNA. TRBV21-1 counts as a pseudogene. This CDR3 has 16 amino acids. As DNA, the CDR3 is TGTGCCAGCAGCATTGGGACAGGGAAGAGGTACTACGAGCAGTACTTC. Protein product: CASSIGTGKRYYEQYF.